The sequence of this T cell receptor (beta chain) was determined in a study of CD8 T cells in ankylosing spondylitis. General study points: Disease-linked clones reportedly showed significant enrichment in matched ankylosing spondylitis synovial fluid. Typical of ankylosing spondylitis blood, it appeared, was a TCR beta motif of under 10 highly homologous variants.

Germline V CDR1 and CDR2: MNHEY, SMNVEV (reference sequence). CDR3 size: 15 residues. V shed 1 base and J shed 4 bases, with 11 bases lying between them. Libraries for TCR beta were made by quantitative 5'-RACE with molecular barcodes. Each CDR3 protein is one row after TCRdb ran MiXCR on the 5' RACE reads. The data contain 240,000 or so distinct CDR3 sequences, 9.5% to 12% of them singletons. This clonotype has at least ten counts. The target antigen is unknown. Sequencing was done on a sample of blood, either unsorted or a sorted T cell fraction (not recorded which). The V and J genes are TRBV27 and TRBJ1-5; D is unclear. The clonotype was recovered from a male donor with ankylosing spondylitis or in good health (not recorded which). The CDR3 sequence: CASSLFGGVNQPQHF. The CDR3 DNA follows: TGTGCCAGCAGTTTATTCGGTGGTGTAAATCAGCCCCAGCATTTT.